This TCR beta chain was observed in a study of CD8 T cells in ankylosing spondylitis. Study observations and caveats: Reactive arthritis synovial fluid and blood were previously reported to contain some motif variants. Disease-linked clones were found to be CD8+ and relatively rare in peripheral blood. There was a TCR beta motif, made of eight highly homologous variants, that appeared characteristic of ankylosing spondylitis blood.

A quantitative 5'-RACE method, one with molecular barcodes, was used to make TCR beta libraries. TCRdb itself ran the 5' RACE reads through MiXCR, one entry per CDR3 protein. The sample has around 890,000 distinct CDR3 sequences; about an eighth are singletons. Per the germline V gene, CDR1 is SGHRS and CDR2 is YFSETQ. This CDR3 has 18 residues. The V gene end was trimmed by 4 bases and the J gene end by 3 bases; junction bases not matched to a gene: 14. This clonotype turned up a few times. Its target is unknown. The chain recombines TRBV5-1 with TRBJ2-3, with TRBD2 matching 10 bases. The sample consisted of blood, either unsorted or a sorted T cell fraction (not recorded which). The source is a male donor with ankylosing spondylitis. Written as DNA, the CDR3 is TGCGCCAGCAGCCCTCGGGTAGCGGGGGGCCGAGCAACAGATACGCAGTATTTT. Amino acid sequence: CASSPRVAGGRATDTQYF.